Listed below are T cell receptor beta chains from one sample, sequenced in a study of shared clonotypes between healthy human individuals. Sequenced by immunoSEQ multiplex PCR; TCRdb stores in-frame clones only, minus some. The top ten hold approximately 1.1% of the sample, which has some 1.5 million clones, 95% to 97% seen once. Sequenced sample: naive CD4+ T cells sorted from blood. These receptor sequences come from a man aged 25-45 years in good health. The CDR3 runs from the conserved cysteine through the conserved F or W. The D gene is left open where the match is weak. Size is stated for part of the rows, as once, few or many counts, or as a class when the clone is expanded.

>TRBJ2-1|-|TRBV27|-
CASSTRAYNEQFF
TGTGCCAGCAGTACCCGGGCCTACAATGAGCAGTTCTTC
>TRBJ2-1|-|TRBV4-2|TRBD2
CASSQQPTSGAYNEQFF
TGTGCCAGCAGCCAACAACCCACTAGCGGGGCCTACAATGAGCAGTTCTTC
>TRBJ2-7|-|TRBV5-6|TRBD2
CASSSSGLAGGSHYEQYF
TGTGCCAGCAGCTCCAGTGGACTAGCGGGAGGCAGTCACTACGAGCAGTACTTC
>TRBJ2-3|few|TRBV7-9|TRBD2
CASTPGLAGTDTQYF
TGTGCCAGCACACCTGGGCTAGCGGGGACAGATACGCAGTATTTT
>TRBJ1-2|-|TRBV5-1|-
CASSFGEPNYGYTF
TGCGCCAGCAGCTTTGGGGAACCTAACTATGGCTACACCTTC
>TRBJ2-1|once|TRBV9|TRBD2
CASSARLAGGPSEQFF
TGTGCCAGCAGCGCCCGACTAGCGGGAGGGCCAAGTGAGCAGTTCTTC
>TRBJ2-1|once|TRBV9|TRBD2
CASTSSGNSYNEQFF
TGTGCCAGCACGTCAAGCGGGAACTCCTACAATGAGCAGTTCTTC
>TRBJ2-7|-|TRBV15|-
CATSRVGTSVYEQYF
TGTGCCACCAGCAGAGTAGGGACATCTGTTTACGAGCAGTACTTC
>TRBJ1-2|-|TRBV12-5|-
CASGFSSANYGYTF
TGTGCTAGTGGTTTCTCTTCCGCTAACTATGGCTACACCTTC
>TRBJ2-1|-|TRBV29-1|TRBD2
CSVEDPLAGPYNEQFF
TGCAGCGTTGAAGATCCACTAGCGGGACCCTACAATGAGCAGTTCTTC
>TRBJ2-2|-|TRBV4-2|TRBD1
CASRLGTGLTGELFF
TGTGCCAGCAGACTGGGGACAGGGCTTACCGGGGAGCTGTTTTTT
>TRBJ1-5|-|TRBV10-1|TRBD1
CASSSTVTGIGNQPQHF
TGCGCCAGCAGTAGTACTGTGACAGGGATCGGCAATCAGCCCCAGCATTTT
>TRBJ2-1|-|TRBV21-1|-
CASSKGSPGLAGYNEQFF
TGTGCCAGCAGCAAAGGGTCGCCGGGACTAGCGGGCTACAATGAGCAGTTCTTC
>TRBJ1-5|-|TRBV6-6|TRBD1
CASREGTANQPQHF
TGTGCCAGCAGGGAAGGGACAGCCAATCAGCCCCAGCATTTT
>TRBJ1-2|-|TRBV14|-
CASSRGPRGGTGYTF
TGTGCCAGCAGCCGAGGTCCTCGCGGGGGAACTGGCTACACCTTC
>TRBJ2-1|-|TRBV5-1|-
CASSYSSPTDEQFF
TGCGCCAGCAGTTACTCGAGCCCCACGGATGAGCAGTTCTTC
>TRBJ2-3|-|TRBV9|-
CASSISTGPTDTQYF
TGTGCCAGCAGTATTTCAACCGGGCCCACAGATACGCAGTATTTT
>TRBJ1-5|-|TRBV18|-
CASSPPGPRNQPQHF
TGTGCCAGCTCACCTCCAGGACCCCGCAATCAGCCCCAGCATTTT
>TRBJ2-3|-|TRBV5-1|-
CASSVNRFDTDTQYF
TGCGCCAGCAGCGTAAACAGGTTTGACACAGATACGCAGTATTTT
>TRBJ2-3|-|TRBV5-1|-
CASSLGDADTQYF
TGCGCCAGCAGCTTGGGTGACGCAGATACGCAGTATTTT
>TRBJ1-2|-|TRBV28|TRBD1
CASNLPGQTLNYGYTF
TGTGCCAGCAATCTCCCGGGACAGACACTTAACTATGGCTACACCTTC
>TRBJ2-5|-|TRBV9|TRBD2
CASSLAGGGETQYF
TGTGCCAGCAGCCTAGCGGGAGGGGGGGAGACCCAGTACTTC
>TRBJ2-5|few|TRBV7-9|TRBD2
CASSLGLAGVETQYF
TGTGCCAGCAGTTTGGGACTAGCGGGAGTTGAGACCCAGTACTTC
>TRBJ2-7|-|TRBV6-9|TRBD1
CASSSGQSRAYEQYF
TGTGCCAGCAGTTCGGGACAGTCGCGGGCTTACGAGCAGTACTTC
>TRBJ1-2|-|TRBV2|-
CASSEVVGSFRGYTF
TGTGCCAGCAGTGAAGTCGTCGGTTCGTTTCGGGGCTACACCTTC
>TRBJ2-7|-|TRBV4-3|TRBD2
CASSQDLRDYRYEQYF
TGCGCCAGCAGCCAAGATCTGCGGGACTACCGCTACGAGCAGTACTTC
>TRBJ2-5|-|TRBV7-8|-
CASSLVRWIQETQYF
TGTGCCAGCAGCTTAGTTAGGTGGATCCAAGAGACCCAGTACTTC
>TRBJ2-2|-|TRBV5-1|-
CASSFAPNTGELFF
TGCGCCAGCAGCTTTGCGCCGAACACCGGGGAGCTGTTTTTT
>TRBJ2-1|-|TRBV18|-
CASSPGQPRDEQFF
TGTGCCAGCTCACCGGGGCAGCCTAGGGATGAGCAGTTCTTC
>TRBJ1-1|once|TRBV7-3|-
CASSLNPGATEAFF
TGTGCCAGCAGCTTAAATCCAGGGGCCACTGAAGCTTTCTTT
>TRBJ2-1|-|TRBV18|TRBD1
CASSPGTGHYNEQFF
TGTGCCAGCTCACCGGGGACAGGACACTACAATGAGCAGTTCTTC
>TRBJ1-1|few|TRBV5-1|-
CASSLDTGRNTEAFF
TGCGCCAGCAGCTTGGATACAGGCAGGAACACTGAAGCTTTCTTT
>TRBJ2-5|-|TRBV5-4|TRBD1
CASTPGQQETQYF
TGTGCCAGTACTCCGGGACAGCAAGAGACCCAGTACTTC
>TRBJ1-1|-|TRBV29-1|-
CSVREDMNTEAFF
TGCAGCGTGAGGGAGGACATGAACACTGAAGCTTTCTTT
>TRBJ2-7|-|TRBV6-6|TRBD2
CASSYGREGGLGEQYF
TGTGCCAGCAGTTACGGCCGTGAGGGGGGACTAGGCGAGCAGTACTTC
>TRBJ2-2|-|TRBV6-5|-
CASSYRVGHTGELFF
TGTGCCAGCAGTTACCGGGTCGGGCACACCGGGGAGCTGTTTTTT
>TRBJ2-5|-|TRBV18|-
CASSLSTGLGLETQYF
TGTGCCAGCTCACTATCGACGGGACTTGGCTTGGAGACCCAGTACTTC
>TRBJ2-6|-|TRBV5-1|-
CASSLFPGPGANVLTF
TGCGCCAGCAGCTTATTCCCGGGACCTGGGGCCAACGTCCTGACTTTC
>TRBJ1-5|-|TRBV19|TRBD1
CASSQGKGVQPQHF
TGTGCCAGTTCACAGGGGAAGGGTGTTCAGCCCCAGCATTTT
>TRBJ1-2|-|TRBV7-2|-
CASSRRDRTGGYTF
TGTGCCAGCAGCCGCCGGGACCGCACCGGGGGCTACACCTTC
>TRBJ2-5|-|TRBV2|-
CVTGRTQETQYF
TGTGTAACGGGCCGGACCCAAGAGACCCAGTACTTC
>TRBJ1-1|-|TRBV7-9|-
CASSLAGGPNTEAFF
TGTGCCAGCAGCTTAGCGGGGGGTCCCAACACTGAAGCTTTCTTT
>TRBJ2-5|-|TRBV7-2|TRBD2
CASSPSGRARETQYF
TGTGCCAGCAGCCCTAGCGGGAGGGCCCGTGAGACCCAGTACTTC
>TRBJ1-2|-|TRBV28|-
CASSFQTNGYTF
TGTGCCAGCAGTTTTCAAACGAATGGCTACACCTTC
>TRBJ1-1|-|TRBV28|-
CASTGPGGTEAFF
TGTGCCAGCACGGGGCCGGGGGGTACTGAAGCTTTCTTT
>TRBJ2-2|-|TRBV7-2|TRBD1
CASRQGAPTGELFF
TGTGCCAGCAGACAGGGGGCCCCCACCGGGGAGCTGTTTTTT
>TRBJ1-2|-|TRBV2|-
CASRNRGPLGPAPYYGYTF
TGTGCCAGCAGAAATCGCGGGCCTTTGGGGCCGGCTCCATATTATGGCTACACCTTC
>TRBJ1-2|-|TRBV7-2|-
CASSPDRRANYGYTF
TGTGCCAGCAGCCCTGACAGAAGAGCTAACTATGGCTACACCTTC